Listed here is a single T cell receptor (beta chain). Participants came from fewer than 25 US areas, aged roughly 18 to 90 years. The study assigned cohorts using participant-reported clinical history. Recovered participants had two consecutive negative NP/OP PCR tests, healthcare professional clearance, or symptom resolution. How the authors handled the data: Estimation of nucleated cell counts was performed using reference gene primer amplification. TCRdb's table, derived via immunoSEQ multiplex PCR, lists solely in-frame clones and lacks some. V and J calls and clone size are copied from that table; D and trimming were computed from the DNA. The sample has a few hundred thousand clones; about 85% are singletons. This sample was included in a study of blood T cell repertoires in COVID-19. The receptor was isolated from a man aged 40-49 years who had recovered from COVID-19. Material for sequencing was PBMCs or T cells enriched from blood (not recorded which).

DNA of the CDR3: TGCGCCAGCAGCCAGCCGGGGGGAATAAACTATGGCTACACCTTC. Encoded protein: CASSQPGGINYGYTF. The chain has TRBV4-1 and TRBJ1-2; the D gene is possibly TRBD1 (5 bases). Germline V gene lookup returns CDR1 MGHRA and CDR2 YSYEKL. V was clipped by 3 bases and J by 2 bases, with 13 bases between them. The CDR3 runs 15 residues.